A single TCR beta chain is shown here with its context. What it binds is unknown. TCRdb re-analysed the reads in MiXCR, keeping a single row per CDR3 protein. The profile covers 200,000 or so distinct CDR3 sequences, with 28% appearing a single time and approximately 30% taken by the ten largest. This specimen comes from a study of T cell repertoires in cytomegalovirus infection. Background on the study: Public TCR beta signatures provided an indication of both CMV infection and a matching HLA type. Whole-study results and caveats: The ex vivo response showed dominance by HLA-C-restricted CMV-specific TCR beta clonotypes. Cumulated frequencies of public TCR beta families served to identify carriers of CMV plus the relevant HLA.

The CDR3 runs to 12 residues. CDR1 is SEHNR and CDR2 is FQNEAQ in the germline V gene (reference sequence). The TCR originated in a human donor in good health (CMV status not recorded). Some clones in this sample may be carry-over from other donors' samples. This chain joins TRBV7-9 and TRBJ1-1; D unresolved. The specimen was PBMCs. The CDR3 here is CALRGRNTEAFF. Here the CDR3 DNA reads TGTGCACTCCGTGGGAGGAACACTGAAGCTTTCTTT.